Following are 2 T cell receptor beta chains from one sample sequenced in a study of CD8+ T cells in alopecia areata. TCR sequencing used cDNA made by reverse transcription of extracted RNA. Sequenced by immunoSEQ multiplex PCR; TCRdb stores in-frame clones only, minus some. The sample holds some 210,000 clones, roughly 57% seen once. Sequencing was performed on CD4+ T cells sorted from blood, taken at week 0. Receptors originate from a human donor with alopecia areata.

The rearrangement joins TRBV6-1 to TRBJ2-5, with 7 bases lining up with TRBD2. CDR1 and CDR2 (germline): MNHNS, SASEGT. The V segment lost 5 bases and the J segment 6 bases; nucleotides outside the gene matches: 9. The CDR3 runs to 14 residues. In nucleotides, the CDR3 is TGTGCCAGCAGTCCCGGGGGAGGGAGACAGACCCAGTACTTC. It translates to CASSPGGGRQTQYF.

This chain connects TRBV5-8 to TRBJ1-5, with no clear D. Trimming removed 3 bases at V and 4 bases at J, with 8 bases between. This CDR3 region has 13 residues. The germline V gene encodes CDR1 SGHTS and CDR2 YDEGEE. DNA for the CDR3: TGTGCCAGCAGCTCGCCGGGAAATCAGCCCCAGCATTTT. Its translation is CASSSPGNQPQHF. The full variable domain, rest sourced from reference TRBV5-8 and TRBJ1-5, is EAGVTQSPTHLIKTRGQQATLRCSPISGHTSVYWYQQALGLGLQFLLWYDEGEERNRGNFPPRFSGRQFPNYSSELNVNALELEDSALYLCASSSPGNQPQHFGDGTRLSIL.